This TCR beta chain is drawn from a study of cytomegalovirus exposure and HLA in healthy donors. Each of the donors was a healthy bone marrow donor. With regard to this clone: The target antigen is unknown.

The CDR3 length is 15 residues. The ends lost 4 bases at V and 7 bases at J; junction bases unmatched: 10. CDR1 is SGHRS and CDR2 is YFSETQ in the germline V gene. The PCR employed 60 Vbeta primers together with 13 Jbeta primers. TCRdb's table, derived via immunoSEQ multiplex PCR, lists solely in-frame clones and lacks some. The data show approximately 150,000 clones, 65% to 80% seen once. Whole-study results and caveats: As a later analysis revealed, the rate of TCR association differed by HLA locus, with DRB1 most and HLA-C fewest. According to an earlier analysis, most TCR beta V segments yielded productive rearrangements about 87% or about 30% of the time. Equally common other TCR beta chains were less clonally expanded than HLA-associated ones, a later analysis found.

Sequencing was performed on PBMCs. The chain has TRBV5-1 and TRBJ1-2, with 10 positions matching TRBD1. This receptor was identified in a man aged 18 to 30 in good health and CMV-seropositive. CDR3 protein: CASSPGQGRGAGYTF. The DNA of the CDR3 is TGCGCCAGCAGCCCGGGACAGGGGAGAGGCGCTGGCTACACCTTC.